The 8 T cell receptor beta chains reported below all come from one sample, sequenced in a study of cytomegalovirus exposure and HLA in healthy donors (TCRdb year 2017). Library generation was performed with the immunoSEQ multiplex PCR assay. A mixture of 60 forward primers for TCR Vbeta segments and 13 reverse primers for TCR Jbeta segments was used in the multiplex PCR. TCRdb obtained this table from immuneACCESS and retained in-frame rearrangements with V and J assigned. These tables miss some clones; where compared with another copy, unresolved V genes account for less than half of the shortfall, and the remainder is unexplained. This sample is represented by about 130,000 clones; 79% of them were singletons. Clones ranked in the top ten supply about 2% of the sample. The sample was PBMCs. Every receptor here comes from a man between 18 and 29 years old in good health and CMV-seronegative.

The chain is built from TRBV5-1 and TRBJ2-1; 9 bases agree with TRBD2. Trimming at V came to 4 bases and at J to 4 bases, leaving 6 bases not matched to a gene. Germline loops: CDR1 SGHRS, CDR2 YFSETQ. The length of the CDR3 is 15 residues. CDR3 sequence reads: CASSPGLAQYNEQFF. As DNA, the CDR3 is TGCGCCAGCAGCCCGGGACTAGCCCAATACAATGAGCAGTTCTTC.

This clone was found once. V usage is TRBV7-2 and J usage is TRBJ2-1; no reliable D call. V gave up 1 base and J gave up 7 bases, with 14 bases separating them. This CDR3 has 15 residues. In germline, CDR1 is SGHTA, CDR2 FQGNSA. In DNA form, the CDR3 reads TGTGCCAGCAGCTTAGAAGCGTTAGCTGGAAATGAGCAGTTCTTC. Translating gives CASSLEALAGNEQFF. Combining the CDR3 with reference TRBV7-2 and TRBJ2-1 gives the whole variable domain GAGVSQSPSNKVTEKGKDVELRCDPISGHTALYWYRQSLGQGLEFLIYFQGNSAPDKSGLPSDRFSAERTGGSVSTLTIQRTQQEDSAVYLCASSLEALAGNEQFFGPGTRLTVL.

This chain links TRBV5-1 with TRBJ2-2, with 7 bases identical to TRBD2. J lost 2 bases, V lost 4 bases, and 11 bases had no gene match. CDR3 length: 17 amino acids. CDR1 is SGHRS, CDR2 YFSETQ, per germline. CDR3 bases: TGCGCCAGCAGCCCCGGGTTGATAGCGGGTAACACCGGGGAGCTGTTTTTT. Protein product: CASSPGLIAGNTGELFF.

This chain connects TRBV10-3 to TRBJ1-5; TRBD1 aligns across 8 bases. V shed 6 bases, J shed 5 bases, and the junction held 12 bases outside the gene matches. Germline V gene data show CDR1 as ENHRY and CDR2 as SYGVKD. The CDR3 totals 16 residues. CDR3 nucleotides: TGTGCCATCAGCACTAAACCGGGACAGGCAGATCAGCCCCAGCATTTT. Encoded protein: CAISTKPGQADQPQHF.

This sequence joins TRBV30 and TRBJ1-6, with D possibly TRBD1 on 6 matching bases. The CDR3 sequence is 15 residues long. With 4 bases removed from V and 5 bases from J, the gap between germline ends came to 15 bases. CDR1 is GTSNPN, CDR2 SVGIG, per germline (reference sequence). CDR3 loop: CAWTSGGRDNSPLHF. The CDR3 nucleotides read TGTGCCTGGACTTCCGGGGGGCGCGATAATTCACCCCTCCACTTT.

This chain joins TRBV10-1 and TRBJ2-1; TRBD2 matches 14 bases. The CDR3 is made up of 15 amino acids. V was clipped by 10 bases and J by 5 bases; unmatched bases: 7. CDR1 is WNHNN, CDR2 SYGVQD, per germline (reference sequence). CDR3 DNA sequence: TGCGCCATCCGGAAGGGACTAGCGGGAGACAATGAGCAGTTCTTC. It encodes CAIRKGLAGDNEQFF.

The CDR3 coding sequence is TGTGCCAGCAGCTTTACGGGTTTTAATCAGCCCCAGCATTTT. Amino acids: CASSFTGFNQPQHF. The rearrangement links TRBV5-8 to TRBJ1-5; D unclear. Germline CDR1 and CDR2: SGHTS and YDEGEE. V shed 2 bases and J shed 4 bases, with 10 bases lying between them. This CDR3 spans 14 amino acids. The full variable domain, its missing parts supplied by reference TRBV5-8 and TRBJ1-5, is EAGVTQSPTHLIKTRGQQATLRCSPISGHTSVYWYQQALGLGLQFLLWYDEGEERNRGNFPPRFSGRQFPNYSSELNVNALELEDSALYLCASSFTGFNQPQHFGDGTRLSIL.

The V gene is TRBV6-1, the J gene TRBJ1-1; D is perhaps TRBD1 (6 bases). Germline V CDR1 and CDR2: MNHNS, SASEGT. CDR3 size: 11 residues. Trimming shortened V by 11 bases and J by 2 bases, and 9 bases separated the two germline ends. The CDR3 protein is CASRGNTEAFF. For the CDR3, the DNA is TGTGCCTCCAGGGGAAACACTGAAGCTTTCTTT.